This T cell receptor (beta chain) stems from a study of vaccination and CD4 T cells after COVID-19 (dated by TCRdb to about 2022). About the full investigation: Convalescent patients had a positive SARS-CoV-2 result on nasal swab PCR, and of these patients, nine had mild disease and one had severe disease. Six males and four females were included in the convalescent cohort, with two Hispanic individuals, seven Caucasians, two Asians and one multiracial person represented. Each participant got two doses of either the Pfizer-BioNTech BNT162b2 vaccine (n=8) or the Moderna mRNA-1273 vaccine (n=2). Post-COVID blood samples were collected from convalescent patients a median of around 96 days after diagnosis, with a range of roughly 35 to 170 days. Post-vaccine blood samples were obtained a median of about 72 days after the second vaccine dose, with a range of about 14 to 250 days. For stimulating the cultures, overlapping spike peptide pools were used, derived from SARS-CoV-2 as well as from the common cold coronaviruses HCoV-NL63, HCoV-OC43 and HCoV-229E. In control cultures, a CEFX viral epitope pool was used as positive control, an HIV-1 Nef peptide pool was used as negative control, or no peptide was added. The spike-specific CD4+ TCR repertoire was compared before and after mRNA vaccination in approximately ten COVID-19 convalescent patients and a handful of infection-naive healthy vaccine recipients. Points the paper makes about the study in general: Among the post-vaccine SARS-CoV-2-reactive clones in convalescent patients, a median approximately 90% showed up only after vaccination, which suggests vaccine-specific priming. An increase in the median number of SARS-CoV-2-reactive clonotypes from 20 to 25 after infection to 38 after vaccination was observed, but the change was not found to be significant. The number of convalescent patients in the study was relatively small, and the study did not examine early timepoints following natural infection. Of the vaccine-specific clones found in convalescent patients, nearly all (304 of 307) were mono-reactive for SARS-CoV-2 spike instead of being cross-reactive with common cold coronaviruses.

Library method: PCR. TCR sequencing of DNA from cultured CD4+ T cells used the Oncomine TCR Beta short-read assay at the Johns Hopkins FTIC core. The QIAamp micro DNA kit was used to extract genomic DNA from the cultured CD4+ T cells. Oncomine TCR Beta libraries made from cultured CD4+ T cells were pooled using unique dual indexes and sequenced on an Illumina iSeq 100. Processing in the source paper ran as follows. Non-productive sequences were filtered out, and CDR3s that did not start with C, did not end with F or W, or were shorter than 7 amino acids were discarded. The MANAFEST web application was used to identify antigen-specific clonotypes by comparing peptide-stimulated wells against reference wells and other culture wells. Positive clones required FDR below 0.05, an odds ratio above 5, and productive frequency above 0.1% in at least two of three replicate wells. A clonotype was classed as cross-reactive if the clonotype showed significant expansion both in SARS-CoV-2 spike wells and in at least one common cold coronavirus spike condition. Using R version 3.6.1, CDR3 homology was evaluated through Levenshtein distances (stringdist) along with unrooted phylogenetic trees (ape). TCRdb cleaned the public reads at Q25 with fastp, built clones with MiXCR and kept in-frame beta chains. CDR3 protein sequences are deduplicated, and each keeps its most common genes and DNA. For this entry, the V and J calls and clone size follow TCRdb and not the study's own pipeline. Present in this sample are about 20,000 distinct CDR3 sequences, 45% to 55% of which were seen just once. Together, the top ten hold 6.5% to 9% of the sample.

Explained via the paper, the treatment or condition label denotes: roughly 11-day PBMC culture with coronavirus spike peptide pools or control peptides (ViraFEST assay). The study used the ViraFEST assay, which expanded antigen-specific T cells with peptide pools and then identified expanded clonotypes by TCR sequencing. Positive SARS-CoV-2 PCR tests in the convalescent patients dated from March to December 2020, before Alpha, Beta and Delta variants emerged in the United States. Each well held around 1.9 million PBMCs cultured with roughly 10 ug/ml peptide pools in IMDM containing approximately 5% human AB serum and roughly 10 IU/ml IL-2. Half of the culture medium was replaced with fresh IL-2-containing medium on days 3 and 7. Once the cells had been in culture for roughly 11 days, the EasySep CD4+ T cell isolation kit was used to isolate CD4+ T cells by negative selection. PBMCs were separated from whole blood using Ficoll-Paque Plus gradient centrifugation and then either used fresh or cryopreserved at -140C. Triplicate wells were generally used for each culture condition.

This clonotype has just a few counts. Its recognized antigen is unknown. No base-level quality is on record; no much larger clone is a single base apart. The TCR originated in a human donor who had recovered from COVID-19. The sequencing sample was made of CD4+ T cells from blood, cultured in vitro.

The CDR3 corresponds to CASSRPFRPLHF. The sequenced DNA: TGTGCCAGCAGCAGGCCTTTTCGGCCCCTCCACTTT. The rearranged chain carries TRBV7-2 and TRBJ1-6; the D gene cannot be named for sure. V is pared back by 5 bases and J by 13 bases, with 12 bases lying between the germline termini. The CDR3 covers 12 residues, taking in both the cysteine and the phenylalanine. Only the CDR3 DNA is retained, 36 bases long and in frame from the first base. Via the germline V gene, CDR1 is SGHTA and CDR2 FQGNSA.